These T cell receptor beta chains were read from a single sample in a study of T-cell memory formation after mild COVID-19. MiXCR was run by TCRdb on the 5' RACE reads, yielding one entry per CDR3 protein. Of 350,000 to 450,000 distinct CDR3 sequences listed, roughly 14% were seen once; the top ten hold about 22%. Sequencing input: PBMCs or a T cell subset sorted from them (not recorded which). The receptors derive from a young man who had mild COVID-19 (a few samples of this study predate the infection). Cell type and time point are not known. CDR3s include the opening cysteine and the closing phenylalanine or tryptophan. Each record gives: V gene, J gene, CDR3 protein.

>TRBV4-2|TRBJ2-7
CASSHETGDYEQYF
>TRBV9|TRBJ1-2
CASSVVEGSEDYGYTF
>TRBV11-2|TRBJ2-1
CASSQSFEQFF
>TRBV4-1|TRBJ2-2
CASSQVDMGFTGELFF
>TRBV28|TRBJ1-6
CASSPGTSYNSPLHF
>TRBV20-1|TRBJ1-5
CSASRDGNQPQHF
>TRBV7-2|TRBJ2-5
CASSLAALAGGRGETQYF
>TRBV29-1|TRBJ2-7
CSAGQDPYEQYF
>TRBV12-3/TRBV12-4|TRBJ2-2
CASSQGLMGGELFF
>TRBV4-3|TRBJ2-3
CASSQMSDPQDTQYF
>TRBV9|TRBJ2-2
CASSSPGTKNTGELFF
>TRBV20-1|TRBJ2-5
CSAKRQLQETQYF
>TRBV7-2|TRBJ2-1
CANDGRDEQFF
>TRBV20-1|TRBJ2-3
CSARAADTQYF
>TRBV12-3/TRBV12-4|TRBJ2-1
CASSMGAGPNNEQFF
>TRBV5-1|TRBJ2-5
CASSFQGDQETQYF
>TRBV6-2/TRBV6-3|TRBJ2-3
CASSYPRSSTDTQYF
>TRBV30|TRBJ2-3
CAWSVSTADTQYF
>TRBV5-1|TRBJ2-5
CASSLGGEETQYF
>TRBV30|TRBJ2-6
CAWGLTGGANVLTF
>TRBV20-1|TRBJ1-1
CSAFGQVTTEAFF
>TRBV28|TRBJ1-1
CASRSRVEAFF
>TRBV5-1|TRBJ2-2
CASSSGAVSTGELFF
>TRBV2|TRBJ1-5
CASMSGITAGFQHF
>TRBV28|TRBJ2-3
CASTFLHGTPNRAQYF
>TRBV18|TRBJ2-7
CASSPQSGTYEQYF
>TRBV6-6|TRBJ2-6
CASLSPGANVLTF
>TRBV7-8|TRBJ1-5
CASSLVQGQNQPQHF
>TRBV6-5|TRBJ2-1
CASSYKGGYNEQFF
>TRBV24-1|TRBJ2-3
CATSDLKTGADTQYF
>TRBV18|TRBJ2-7
CASSLDGLSYEQYF
>TRBV7-9|TRBJ1-1
CASSLVLTRDEAFF
>TRBV9|TRBJ1-2
CASSVDFNSPGGYTF
>TRBV7-8|TRBJ2-7
CASSLEVWYEQYF
>TRBV7-2|TRBJ2-1
CASSFVGPGGDNEQFF
>TRBV7-2|TRBJ1-5
CARSWDSYNQPQHF
>TRBV12-3/TRBV12-4|TRBJ1-6
CASSWGRISPLHF
>TRBV4-1|TRBJ2-7
CASSQDPGGSLEQYF
>TRBV12-3/TRBV12-4|TRBJ2-1
CASSFAYNEQFF
>TRBV2|TRBJ1-3
CASSEFGDPPGNTIYF
>TRBV7-9|TRBJ1-2
CASSLGGWGSYGYTF
>TRBV3-1|TRBJ2-1
CASSQDATGSGEQFF
>TRBV7-3|TRBJ2-3
CASSLYRDDTQYF
>TRBV6-5|TRBJ2-1
CASSPRGQGSYNEQFF
>TRBV7-9|TRBJ2-3
CASSLPSARRQYF
>TRBV12-3/TRBV12-4|TRBJ2-7
CASSSRPRDSERYEQYF
>TRBV20-1|TRBJ2-1
CSAEAFWGGTPYNEQFF
>TRBV7-2|TRBJ2-7
CASSSTGGLENEQYF
>TRBV27|TRBJ2-1
CASSLDRGINEQFF
>TRBV20-1|TRBJ2-1
CSATTGQFF
>TRBV6-2/TRBV6-3|TRBJ2-4
CASSYLPRGQGIIQYF
>TRBV4-3|TRBJ2-5
CASSHEPNGRAGGTQYF
>TRBV6-6|TRBJ1-5
CASSYSRPNLPQHF
>TRBV20-1|TRBJ2-2
CAGVLNGELFF
>TRBV5-1|TRBJ1-1
CASSLGAGAPTTEAFF
>TRBV3-1|TRBJ1-2
CASSLSGARYGYTF
>TRBV5-1|TRBJ1-2
CASRPGSVANYGYTF